The present entry profiles one T cell receptor (beta chain) with its context. The data derive from a study of blood T cell repertoires in COVID-19. Study in general: The United States, Italy and Spain supplied acute and convalescent COVID-19 samples. Nucleic acid was either cDNA or gDNA, and it came from T cells, B-cell-depleted T cells, or PBMCs.

Original processing methods: Estimation of nucleated cell counts relied on the amplification of reference gene primers. Some clones are missing from TCRdb's copy, which holds only in-frame ones; the method was immunoSEQ multiplex PCR. D and trimming come from the DNA, and the V and J calls and clone size come from that table. Altogether over 90,000 clones are present, over 75% being singletons, with the ten largest covering 5.1%. This CDR3 region has 16 residues. V was pared by 4 bases and J by 5 bases, with 10 bases of the junction left unmatched. Germline loops: CDR1 SGDLS, CDR2 YYNGEE. The sample taken for sequencing was peripheral blood. The chain couples TRBV9 to TRBJ1-1; TRBD1 agrees at 11 bases. The TCR originated in a man in his fifties or sixties with acute or convalescent COVID-19. As DNA, the CDR3 is TGTGCCAGCAGCCCTAGGGACAGGGGGGTTAGGACTGAAGCTTTCTTT. The encoded protein is CASSPRDRGVRTEAFF. The full variable domain, rest sourced from reference TRBV9 and TRBJ1-1, is DSGVTQTPKHLITATGQRVTLRCSPRSGDLSVYWYQQSLDQGLQFLIQYYNGEERAKGNILERFSAQQFPDLHSELNLSSLELGDSALYFCASSPRDRGVRTEAFFGQGTRLTVV.